The 26 T cell receptor beta chains in this list originate from one sample, sequenced in a study of CD8 T cells in ankylosing spondylitis. TCRdb analysed the 5' RACE reads with MiXCR anew, one entry per CDR3 protein. The sample records 400,000 to 450,000 distinct CDR3 sequences, 17% being singletons. Study-level points and caveats: A TCR beta motif made of under 10 highly homologous variants seemed typical of ankylosing spondylitis blood.

For these receptors, no antigen is known. The source material was blood, either unsorted or a sorted T cell fraction (not recorded which). Receptors were obtained from a male donor with ankylosing spondylitis.

This clonotype was detected a few times. The chain employs TRBV7-3 and TRBJ2-1; D is undetermined. In germline, CDR1 is SGHTA, CDR2 FQGTGA. The CDR3 contains 15 residues. Trimming stripped 2 bases from V and 7 bases from J, with 15 bases between. The CDR3 spells CASSLVGSYGNEQFF. The CDR3 DNA is TGTGCCAGCAGCTTAGTGGGCAGTTACGGAAATGAGCAGTTCTTC.

This chain uses TRBV18 with TRBJ2-7; unclear D gene. The V gene lost 2 bases and the J gene lost 4 bases, with 12 bases spanning the gap. Per germline, CDR1 KGHSH and CDR2 LQKENI. The CDR3 extends over 14 amino acids. The CDR3 coding sequence is TGTGCCAGCTCACCAAGAAGGGATAAATACGAGCAGTACTTC. It yields the protein CASSPRRDKYEQYF.

The chain carries TRBV7-8 and TRBJ2-1; 12 bases are a match to TRBD2. V lost 3 bases to trimming and J lost 9 bases; unmatched junction nucleotides: 9. Germline lookup yields CDR1 SGHVS and CDR2 FQNEAQ. CDR3 size: 16 residues. CDR3: CASSLLGLAGRSEQFF. As DNA, the CDR3 is TGTGCCAGCAGCTTGCTAGGACTAGCGGGGAGGAGTGAGCAGTTCTTC.

This chain joins TRBV29-1 and TRBJ2-7; possible D gene TRBD1, 6 bases. The CDR3 contains 13 residues. In germline, CDR1 is SQVTM, CDR2 ANQGSEA. With 3 bases removed from V and 6 bases from J, the gap between germline ends came to 15 bases. CDR3 DNA: TGCAGCGTTGAGGCTACAGGGTCCGGCGAGCAGTACTTC. This gives the protein CSVEATGSGEQYF.

This clonotype appeared many times. V usage is TRBV6-2 or TRBV6-3 and J usage is TRBJ1-6; 9 nucleotides agree with TRBD1. CDR1 and CDR2 from the germline V gene are MNHEY and SVGEGT. Losses at the gene ends were 4 bases for V and 7 bases for J; bases not matched to a gene: 5. The CDR3 spans 15 residues. The CDR3: CASSFRTGGNSPLHF. The CDR3 region has the DNA TGTGCCAGCAGTTTTCGAACAGGGGGCAATTCACCCCTCCACTTT.

V is TRBV20-1 and J is TRBJ2-3; 7 bases align to TRBD1. Per germline, CDR1 DFQATT and CDR2 SNEGSKA (reference sequence). The junction had 12 bases not matched to a gene; V was cut back by 7 bases and J by 2 bases. The CDR3 runs to 15 residues. For the CDR3, the DNA is TGCAGTGTTCGAAGCAGGGGGTGGGCCACAGATACGCAGTATTTT. Residues: CSVRSRGWATDTQYF.

This clonotype was detected a few times. This sequence joins TRBV6-2 or TRBV6-3 and TRBJ2-3, with 11 bases fitting TRBD2. Germline V gene lookup returns CDR1 MNHEY and CDR2 SVGEGT. This CDR3 is built from 15 residues. V shed 6 bases and J 7 bases; nucleotides not matched to a gene: 9. CDR3 nucleotide sequence: TGTGCCAGCAGGCCGGGACTAGCGGCTCCTAATACGCAGTATTTT. Encoded protein: CASRPGLAAPNTQYF.

The V call is TRBV9, the J call TRBJ2-1; D assignment may be TRBD1 or TRBD2 (6 bases each). The germline V gene has CDR1 SGDLS and CDR2 YYNGEE. Trimming shortened V by 4 bases and J by 10 bases, and 15 bases separated the two germline ends. The CDR3 is 13 amino acids. CDR3 protein: CASSWSLGGEQFF. CDR3 bases: TGTGCCAGCAGCTGGAGTCTGGGGGGCGAGCAGTTCTTC.

In this sample, this clonotype turned up a few times. This chain connects TRBV20-1 to TRBJ2-2; possibly TRBD2 for D (6 bases). Germline V CDR1 and CDR2: DFQATT, SNEGSKA (reference sequence). The CDR3 extends over 15 amino acids. V was shortened by 0 bases and J by 6 bases, with 14 bases between the two germline ends. The CDR3 DNA follows: TGCAGTGCTAGAGATCCCCGTGGAGGGGCCGGGGAGCTGTTTTTT. This codes for CSARDPRGGAGELFF.

There are many counts of this clonotype. The DNA for the CDR3 is TGTGCCAGCGCCCGGGTGCGGAGAGATACGCAGTATTTT. It specifies CASARVRRDTQYF. This chain joins TRBV12-3 or TRBV12-4 and TRBJ2-3; the D is unclear. The V end was cut by 8 bases, the J end by 5 bases, with 14 bases between. The CDR3 is 13 residues long.

A few counts support this clonotype. The V gene is TRBV28, the J gene TRBJ1-2, with D possibly being TRBD1 (6 bases). The germline V gene encodes CDR1 MDHEN and CDR2 SYDVKM. Deletions cut 5 bases from V and 6 bases from J, with 10 bases between. The CDR3 is made up of 12 amino acids. The CDR3, as DNA: TGTGCCAGCAGTAGCAGGGGAGATGGCTACACCTTC. Translating gives CASSSRGDGYTF.

The V gene is TRBV6-1, the J gene TRBJ1-5; D gene ambiguous. The CDR3 is 17 amino acids. Germline V CDR1 and CDR2: MNHNS, SASEGT. V lost 5 bases to trimming and J lost 0 bases, with 17 bases between them. The CDR3 protein is CASSPTRAGSSNQPQHF. As DNA, the CDR3 is TGTGCCAGCAGTCCTACACGGGCAGGAAGTAGCAATCAGCCCCAGCATTTT.

The V gene is TRBV10-3, the J gene TRBJ1-2; 7 bases fit TRBD1. The CDR3 is made up of 14 amino acids. Germline CDR1 reads ENHRY; CDR2 reads SYGVKD. The trim removed 6 bases at V and 8 bases at J, leaving 12 bases unmatched. The CDR3 sequence: CAISDREPLYGYTF. CDR3 DNA: TGTGCCATCAGCGACAGGGAACCTTTGTACGGCTACACCTTC.

This clonotype was seen only a few times. This chain joins TRBV12-3 or TRBV12-4 and TRBJ1-5; D not resolved. The CDR3 length is 16 residues. V gave up 5 bases and J gave up 2 bases, with 16 bases separating them. CDR3 DNA: TGTGCCAGCAGTCCACGCCACCGGGGTGGCAATCAGCCCCAGCATTTT. It specifies CASSPRHRGGNQPQHF.

The CDR3 bases are TGTGCCAGCAGCCAACTAGCGGCTGGGGCCAACGTCCTGACTTTC. Its translation is CASSQLAAGANVLTF. V is TRBV2 and J is TRBJ2-6; 8 bases fit TRBD2. Germline V gives CDR1 SNHLY, CDR2 FYNNEI. V lost 6 bases to trimming and J lost 2 bases; unmatched junction nucleotides: 3. This CDR3 is 15 amino acids long.

This clonotype occurred a few times. This chain uses TRBV20-1 with TRBJ2-3; D may correspond to TRBD1 or TRBD2 (6 bases each). Germline loops: CDR1 DFQATT, CDR2 SNEGSKA (reference sequence). This CDR3 comprises 16 residues. Trimming stripped 3 bases from V and 0 bases from J, with 16 bases between. The CDR3 spells CSARPLGGRSTDTQYF. The DNA of the CDR3 is TGCAGTGCTAGGCCGTTAGGGGGGCGGAGCACAGATACGCAGTATTTT.

This chain joins TRBV20-1 and TRBJ2-7; 11 bases fit TRBD2. With 0 bases clipped from V and 6 bases from J, the junction kept 4 bases outside the gene matches. The germline V gene has CDR1 DFQATT and CDR2 SNEGSKA (reference sequence). This CDR3 region has 14 residues. The CDR3 nucleotides read TGCAGTGCTAGAGATAGCGGGAGGGCCAGCGAGCAGTACTTC. Amino acid sequence: CSARDSGRASEQYF.

The rearrangement links TRBV9 to TRBJ2-2; the D is unclear. Germline assignment: CDR1 SGDLS and CDR2 YYNGEE. The V and J ends lost 4 bases and 1 base respectively, with 14 bases between them. CDR3 length: 16 amino acids. For the CDR3, the DNA is TGTGCCAGCAGCACCAGTGGTAGCCGGAACACCGGGGAGCTGTTTTTT. Amino acids: CASSTSGSRNTGELFF. Filled out from reference TRBV9 and TRBJ2-2, the complete variable domain reads DSGVTQTPKHLITATGQRVTLRCSPRSGDLSVYWYQQSLDQGLQFLIQYYNGEERAKGNILERFSAQQFPDLHSELNLSSLELGDSALYFCASSTSGSRNTGELFFGEGSRLTVL.

CDR3 nucleotide sequence: TGCGCCAGCAGCCAAGGCAACCCCTCCTACAATGAGCAGTTCTTC. Its protein is CASSQGNPSYNEQFF. The V call is TRBV4-1, the J call TRBJ2-1; D is uncertain. The length of the CDR3 is 15 residues. The V and J ends lost 1 base and 0 bases respectively, with 7 bases between them. Germline V gene sequence: CDR1 MGHRA, CDR2 YSYEKL.

This clonotype has more than one count but fewer than ten. The V and J genes are TRBV19 and TRBJ1-2; tentative D call: TRBD1 (5 bases). The V and J ends lost 6 bases and 2 bases respectively, with 16 bases between them. CDR1 is LNHDA and CDR2 is SQIVND in the germline V gene (reference sequence). CDR3 length equals 15 residues. CDR3 DNA sequence: TGTGCCAGTAGCTCGGGGGGTTATGGCAACTATGGCTACACCTTC. Translation: CASSSGGYGNYGYTF.

The chain employs TRBV20-1 and TRBJ2-1; 8 bases align to TRBD2. The CDR3 length is 17 residues. Germline V gene sequence: CDR1 DFQATT, CDR2 SNEGSKA (reference sequence). Trimming took 0 bases from V and 3 from J; bases not matched to a gene: 10. CDR3 nucleotides: TGCAGTGCTAGAGACCCGGCTAGCGGGTCCCACTACAATGAGCAGTTCTTC. Translated, it gives CSARDPASGSHYNEQFF.

This clonotype was detected only a few times. The V call is TRBV2, the J call TRBJ1-6; D is uncertain. The CDR3 is 13 residues long. Germline assignment: CDR1 SNHLY and CDR2 FYNNEI. The V and J ends lost 6 bases and 7 bases respectively, with 10 bases between them. DNA of the CDR3: TGTGCCAGCAGGGAGAGGGAAAATTCACCCCTCCACTTT. Residues: CASRERENSPLHF. The full variable domain, rest sourced from reference TRBV2 and TRBJ1-6, is EPEVTQTPSHQVTQMGQEVILRCVPISNHLYFYWYRQILGQKVEFLVSFYNNEISEKSEIFDDQFSVERPDGSNFTLKIRSTKLEDSAMYFCASRERENSPLHFGNGTRLTVT.

The chain couples TRBV4-3 to TRBJ2-2; D call uncertain. Trimming removed 0 bases at V and 5 bases at J, with 13 bases between. This CDR3 has 16 residues. Germline CDR1 reads LGHNA; CDR2 reads YSLEER. The DNA for the CDR3 is TGCGCCAGCAGCCAAGATAGTACCGGACGGACCGGGGAGCTGTTTTTT. It yields the protein CASSQDSTGRTGELFF.

This clonotype was found a few times. The gene calls are TRBV7-6 and TRBJ1-3; TRBD1 might be the D (6 bases). The V gene lost 8 bases and the J gene lost 0 bases, with 8 bases spanning the gap. Looked up from germline, CDR1 is SGHVS and CDR2 is FNYEAQ. The CDR3 sequence is 13 residues long. The CDR3 nucleotides are TGTGCCAGCGGGACAAACTCTGGAAACACCATATATTTT. Protein product: CASGTNSGNTIYF.

This clonotype was recorded once. CDR3 DNA sequence: TGTGCCAGCAGCTTGGGGGGACAGGGAGAGTATGGCTACACCTTC. Its protein is CASSLGGQGEYGYTF. This sequence joins TRBV5-4 and TRBJ1-2; 9 bases fit TRBD1. V was pared by 0 bases and J by 5 bases, with 5 bases of the junction left unmatched. CDR1 and CDR2 from the germline V gene are SGHNT and YYREEE (reference sequence). There are 15 residues in the CDR3.

This clonotype was counted only a few times. J is TRBJ2-2 and V is TRBV12-3 or TRBV12-4, with a weak D call TRBD2 (5 bases). CDR3 length: 12 residues. The V and J ends lost 8 bases and 8 bases respectively, with 12 bases between them. CDR3 bases: TGTGCCAGCCGAGGGAGTAGGGGGGAGCTGTTTTTT. This gives the protein CASRGSRGELFF.